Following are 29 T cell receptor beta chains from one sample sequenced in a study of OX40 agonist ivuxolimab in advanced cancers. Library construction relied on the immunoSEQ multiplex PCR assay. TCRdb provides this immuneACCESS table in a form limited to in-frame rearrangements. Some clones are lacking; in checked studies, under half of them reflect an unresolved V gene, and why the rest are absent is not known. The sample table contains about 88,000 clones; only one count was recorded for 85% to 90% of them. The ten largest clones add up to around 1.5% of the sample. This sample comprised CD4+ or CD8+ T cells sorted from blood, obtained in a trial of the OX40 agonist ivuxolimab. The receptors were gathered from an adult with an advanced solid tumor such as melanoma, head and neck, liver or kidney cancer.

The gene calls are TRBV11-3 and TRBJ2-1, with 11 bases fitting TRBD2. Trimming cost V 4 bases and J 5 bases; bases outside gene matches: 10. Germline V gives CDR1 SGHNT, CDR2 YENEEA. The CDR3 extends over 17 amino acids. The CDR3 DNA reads TGTGCCAGCAGCTCCTATAGCGGGGGGGCCGTCCACAATGAGCAGTTCTTC. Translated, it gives CASSSYSGGAVHNEQFF.

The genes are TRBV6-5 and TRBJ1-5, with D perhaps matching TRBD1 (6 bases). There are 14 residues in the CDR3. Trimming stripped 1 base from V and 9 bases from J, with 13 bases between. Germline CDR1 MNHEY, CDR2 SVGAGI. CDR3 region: CASSYYRDHGPQHF. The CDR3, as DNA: TGTGCCAGCAGTTACTACAGGGATCACGGGCCCCAGCATTTT.

The CDR3 bases are TGTGCCAGCAGGGGACAGGACAGGGGCGACCAGCCCCAGCATTTT. As protein: CASRGQDRGDQPQHF. This rearrangement joins TRBV6-5 to TRBJ1-5; 9 bases are shared with TRBD1. CDR1 is MNHEY and CDR2 is SVGAGI in the germline V gene. The V and J ends lost 6 bases and 7 bases, in that order; junction bases with no gene match: 10. This CDR3 spans 15 amino acids.

The CDR3 DNA is TGTGCCAGCAGTGAGGTCGGAGGGTATGGCTACACCTTC. It specifies CASSEVGGYGYTF. This sequence joins TRBV25-1 and TRBJ1-2; D gene unclear. Germline values: CDR1 MGHDK, CDR2 SYGVNS. The CDR3 covers 13 residues. V dropped 3 bases and J dropped 5 bases, with 10 bases sitting between them.

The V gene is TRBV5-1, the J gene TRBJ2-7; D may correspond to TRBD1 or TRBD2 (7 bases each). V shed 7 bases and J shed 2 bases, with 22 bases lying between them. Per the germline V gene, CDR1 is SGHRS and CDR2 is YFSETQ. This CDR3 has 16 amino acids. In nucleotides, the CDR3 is TGCGCCAGCCAGCAGGGGGGGTCCTCCGGGGCCTACGAGCAGTACTTC. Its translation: CASQQGGSSGAYEQYF.

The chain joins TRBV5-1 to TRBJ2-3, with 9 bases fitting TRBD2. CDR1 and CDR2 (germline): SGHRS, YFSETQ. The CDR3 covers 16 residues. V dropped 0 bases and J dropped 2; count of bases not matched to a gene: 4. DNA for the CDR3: TGCGCCAGCAGCTTGGACCTAGCGGGACCCACAGATACGCAGTATTTT. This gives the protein CASSLDLAGPTDTQYF.

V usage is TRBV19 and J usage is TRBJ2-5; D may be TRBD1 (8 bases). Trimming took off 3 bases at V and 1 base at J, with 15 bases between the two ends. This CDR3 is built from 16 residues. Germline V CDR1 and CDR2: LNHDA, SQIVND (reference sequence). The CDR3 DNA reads TGTGCCAGTAGTATGAACAGGGGGGGTTTCCAAGAGACCCAGTACTTC. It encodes CASSMNRGGFQETQYF. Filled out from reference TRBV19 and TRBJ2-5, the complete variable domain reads DGGITQSPKYLFRKEGQNVTLSCEQNLNHDAMYWYRQDPGQGLRLIYYSQIVNDFQKGDIAEGYSVSREKKESFPLTVTSAQKNPTAFYLCASSMNRGGFQETQYFGPGTRLLVL.

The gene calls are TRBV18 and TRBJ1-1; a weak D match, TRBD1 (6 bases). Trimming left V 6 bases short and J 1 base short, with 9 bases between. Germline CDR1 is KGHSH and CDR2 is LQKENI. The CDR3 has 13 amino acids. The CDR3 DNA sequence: TGTGCCAGCTCCTCGGACAGGAACACTGAAGCTTTCTTT. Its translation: CASSSDRNTEAFF.

The CDR3 bases are TGTGCCAGTAGCACGGACAACCCCTACGAGCAGTACTTC. Translating it yields CASSTDNPYEQYF. V is TRBV19 and J is TRBJ2-7, with TRBD1 as a possible D gene (5 bases). This CDR3 contains 13 residues. Looked up from germline, CDR1 is LNHDA and CDR2 is SQIVND (reference sequence). Deletions cut 6 bases from V and 2 bases from J, with 11 bases between.

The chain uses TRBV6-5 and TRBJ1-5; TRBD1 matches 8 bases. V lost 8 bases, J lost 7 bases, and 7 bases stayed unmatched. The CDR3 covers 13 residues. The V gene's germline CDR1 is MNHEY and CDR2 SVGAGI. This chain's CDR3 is CASSGQGRQPQHF. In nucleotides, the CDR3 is TGTGCCAGCTCCGGACAGGGTAGACAGCCCCAGCATTTT.

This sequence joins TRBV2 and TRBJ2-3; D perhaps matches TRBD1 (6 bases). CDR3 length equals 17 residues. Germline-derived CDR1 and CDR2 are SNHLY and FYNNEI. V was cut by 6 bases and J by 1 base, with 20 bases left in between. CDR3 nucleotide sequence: TGTGCCAGCAGGGGGCGGACCGGGACACACGGCACAGATACGCAGTATTTT. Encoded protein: CASRGRTGTHGTDTQYF.

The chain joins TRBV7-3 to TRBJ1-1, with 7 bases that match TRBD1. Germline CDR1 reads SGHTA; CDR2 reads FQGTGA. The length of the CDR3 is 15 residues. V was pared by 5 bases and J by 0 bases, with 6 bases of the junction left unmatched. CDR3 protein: CASSVTTGMNTEAFF. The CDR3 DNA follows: TGTGCCAGCAGCGTGACGACAGGGATGAACACTGAAGCTTTCTTT.

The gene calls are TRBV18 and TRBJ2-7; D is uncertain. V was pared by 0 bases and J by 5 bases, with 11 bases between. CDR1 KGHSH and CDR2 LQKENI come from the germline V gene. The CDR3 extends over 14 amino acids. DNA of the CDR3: TGTGCCAGCTCACCACCGTCTCCCCAGGACGAGCAGTACTTC. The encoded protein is CASSPPSPQDEQYF. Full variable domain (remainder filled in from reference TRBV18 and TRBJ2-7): NAGVMQNPRHLVRRRGQEARLRCSPMKGHSHVYWYRQLPEEGLKFMVYLQKENIIDESGMPKERFSAEFPKEGPSILRIQQVVRGDSAAYFCASSPPSPQDEQYFGPGTRLTVT.

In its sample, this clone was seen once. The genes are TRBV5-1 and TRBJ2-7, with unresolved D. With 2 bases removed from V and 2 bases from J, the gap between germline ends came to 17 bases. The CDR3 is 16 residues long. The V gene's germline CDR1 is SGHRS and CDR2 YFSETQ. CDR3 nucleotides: TGCGCCAGCAGCTTCAATGGCGGACGGTCGACCTACGAGCAGTACTTC. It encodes CASSFNGGRSTYEQYF.

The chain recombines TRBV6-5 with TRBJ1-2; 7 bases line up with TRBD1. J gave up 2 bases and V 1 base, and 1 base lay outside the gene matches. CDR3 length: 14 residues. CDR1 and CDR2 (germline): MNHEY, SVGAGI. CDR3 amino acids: CASSYLDRNYGYTF. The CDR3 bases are TGTGCCAGCAGTTACTTGGACAGGAACTATGGCTACACCTTC.

The CDR3, as DNA: TGTGCCAGCACCCGGGACAGGGGAAGAGAGACCCAGTACTTC. It specifies CASTRDRGRETQYF. V is TRBV18 and J is TRBJ2-5; 10 nucleotides match TRBD1. V shed 8 bases, J shed 4 bases, and the junction held 7 bases outside the gene matches. The CDR3 consists of 14 residues. Germline loops: CDR1 KGHSH, CDR2 LQKENI.

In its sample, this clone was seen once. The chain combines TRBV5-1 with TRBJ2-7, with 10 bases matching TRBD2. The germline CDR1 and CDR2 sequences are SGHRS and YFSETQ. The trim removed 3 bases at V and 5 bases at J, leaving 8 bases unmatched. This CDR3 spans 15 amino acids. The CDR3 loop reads CASSSTGTSAHEQYF. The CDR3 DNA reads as TGCGCCAGCAGCTCGACCGGGACTAGCGCGCACGAGCAGTACTTC.

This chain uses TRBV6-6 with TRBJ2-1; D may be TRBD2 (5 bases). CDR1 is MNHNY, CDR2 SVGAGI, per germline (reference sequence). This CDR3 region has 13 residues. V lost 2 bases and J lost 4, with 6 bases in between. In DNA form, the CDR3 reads TGTGCCAGCAGTTACGGACTGTACAATGAGCAGTTCTTC. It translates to CASSYGLYNEQFF.

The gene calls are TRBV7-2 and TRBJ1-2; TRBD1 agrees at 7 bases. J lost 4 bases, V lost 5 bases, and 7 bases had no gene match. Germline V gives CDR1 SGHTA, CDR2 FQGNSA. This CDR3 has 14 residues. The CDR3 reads CASSPRQGLYGYTF. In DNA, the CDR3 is TGTGCCAGCAGCCCCCGACAGGGTCTCTATGGCTACACCTTC. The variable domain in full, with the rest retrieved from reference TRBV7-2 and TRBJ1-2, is GAGVSQSPSNKVTEKGKDVELRCDPISGHTALYWYRQSLGQGLEFLIYFQGNSAPDKSGLPSDRFSAERTGGSVSTLTIQRTQQEDSAVYLCASSPRQGLYGYTFGSGTRLTVV.

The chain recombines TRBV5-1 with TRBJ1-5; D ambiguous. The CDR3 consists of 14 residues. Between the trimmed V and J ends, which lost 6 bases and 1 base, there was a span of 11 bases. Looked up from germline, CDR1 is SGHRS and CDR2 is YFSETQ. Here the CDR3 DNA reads TGCGCCAGCAAACCCCGGAGGAGCAATCAGCCCCAGCATTTT. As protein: CASKPRRSNQPQHF.

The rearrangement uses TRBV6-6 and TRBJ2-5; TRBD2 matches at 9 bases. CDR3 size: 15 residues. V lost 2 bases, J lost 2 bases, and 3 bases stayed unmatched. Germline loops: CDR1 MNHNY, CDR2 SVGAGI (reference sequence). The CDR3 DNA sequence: TGTGCCAGCAGTTACCAGCGGGGGGCTCAAGAGACCCAGTACTTC. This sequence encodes CASSYQRGAQETQYF.

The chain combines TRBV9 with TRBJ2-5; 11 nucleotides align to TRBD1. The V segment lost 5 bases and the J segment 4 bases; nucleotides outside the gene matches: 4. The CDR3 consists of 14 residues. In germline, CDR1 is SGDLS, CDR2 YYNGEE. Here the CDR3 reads CASSQDRGRETQYF. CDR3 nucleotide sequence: TGTGCCAGCAGTCAGGACAGGGGGCGAGAGACCCAGTACTTC.

In DNA form, the CDR3 reads TGCAGTGCTTACAGGTCCGATGAGCAGTTCTTC. Amino acids: CSAYRSDEQFF. The V gene is TRBV20-1, the J gene TRBJ2-1; a possible D gene is TRBD1 (5 bases). The CDR3 covers 11 residues. CDR1 DFQATT and CDR2 SNEGSKA come from the germline V gene (reference sequence). Trimming took off 5 bases at V and 8 bases at J, with 10 bases between the two ends.

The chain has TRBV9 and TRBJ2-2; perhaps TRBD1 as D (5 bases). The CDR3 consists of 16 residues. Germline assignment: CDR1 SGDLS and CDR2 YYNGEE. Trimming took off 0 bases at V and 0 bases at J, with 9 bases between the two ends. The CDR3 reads CASSVGFRANTGELFF. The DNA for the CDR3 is TGTGCCAGCAGCGTAGGGTTCAGGGCGAACACCGGGGAGCTGTTTTTT.

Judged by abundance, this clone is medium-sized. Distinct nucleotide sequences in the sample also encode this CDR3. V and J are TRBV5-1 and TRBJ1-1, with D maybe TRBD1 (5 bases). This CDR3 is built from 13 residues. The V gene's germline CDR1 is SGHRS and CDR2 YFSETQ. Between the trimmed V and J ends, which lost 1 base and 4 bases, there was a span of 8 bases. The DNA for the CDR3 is TGCGCCAGCAGCTTGCGGGGGGGCACTGAAGCTTTCTTT. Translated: CASSLRGGTEAFF.

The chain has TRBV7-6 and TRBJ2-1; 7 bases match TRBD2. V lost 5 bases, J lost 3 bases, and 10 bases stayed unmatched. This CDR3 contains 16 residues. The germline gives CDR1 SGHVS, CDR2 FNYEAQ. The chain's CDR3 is CASSPGMGGFYNEQFF. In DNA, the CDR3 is TGTGCCAGCAGCCCGGGAATGGGGGGGTTCTACAATGAGCAGTTCTTC.

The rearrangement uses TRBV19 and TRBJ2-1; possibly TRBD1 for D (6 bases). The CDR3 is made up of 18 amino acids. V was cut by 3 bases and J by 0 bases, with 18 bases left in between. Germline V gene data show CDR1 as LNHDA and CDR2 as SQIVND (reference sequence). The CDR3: CASSIPSMDSRSYNEQFF. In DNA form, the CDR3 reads TGTGCCAGTAGTATCCCATCAATGGACAGTCGCTCCTACAATGAGCAGTTCTTC. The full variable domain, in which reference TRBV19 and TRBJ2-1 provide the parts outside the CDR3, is DGGITQSPKYLFRKEGQNVTLSCEQNLNHDAMYWYRQDPGQGLRLIYYSQIVNDFQKGDIAEGYSVSREKKESFPLTVTSAQKNPTAFYLCASSIPSMDSRSYNEQFFGPGTRLTVL.

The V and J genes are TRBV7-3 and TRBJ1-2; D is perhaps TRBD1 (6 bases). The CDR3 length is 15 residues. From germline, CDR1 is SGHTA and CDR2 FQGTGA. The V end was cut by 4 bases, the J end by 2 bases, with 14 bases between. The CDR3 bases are TGTGCCAGCAGCTCCCCCCAGGGGCTGAACTATGGCTACACCTTC. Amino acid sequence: CASSSPQGLNYGYTF.

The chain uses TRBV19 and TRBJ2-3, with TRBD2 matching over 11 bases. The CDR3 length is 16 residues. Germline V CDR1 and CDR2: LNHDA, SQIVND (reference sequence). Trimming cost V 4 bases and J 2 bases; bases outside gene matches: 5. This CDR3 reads CASSKTSGASTDTQYF. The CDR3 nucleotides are TGTGCCAGTAGTAAGACTAGCGGGGCCTCCACAGATACGCAGTATTTT.